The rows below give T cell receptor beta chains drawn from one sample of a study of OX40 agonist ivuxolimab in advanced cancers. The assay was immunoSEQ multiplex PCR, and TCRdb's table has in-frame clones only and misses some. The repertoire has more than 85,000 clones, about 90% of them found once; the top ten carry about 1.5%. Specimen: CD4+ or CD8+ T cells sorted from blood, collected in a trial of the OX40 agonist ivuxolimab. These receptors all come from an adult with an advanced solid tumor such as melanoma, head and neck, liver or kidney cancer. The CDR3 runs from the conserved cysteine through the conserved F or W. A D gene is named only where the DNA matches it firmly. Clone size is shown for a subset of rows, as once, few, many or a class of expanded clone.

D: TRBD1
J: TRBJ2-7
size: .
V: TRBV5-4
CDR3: CASSWDRGGNEQYF
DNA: TGTGCCAGCAGCTGGGACAGGGGGGGAAACGAGCAGTACTTC

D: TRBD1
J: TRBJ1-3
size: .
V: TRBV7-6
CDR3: CASSPDRASGNTIYF
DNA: TGTGCCAGCAGCCCCGACAGGGCCTCTGGAAACACCATATATTTT

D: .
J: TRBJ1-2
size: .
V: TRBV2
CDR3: CASSEARGGYGYTF
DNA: TGTGCCAGCAGTGAAGCGAGGGGTGGGTATGGCTACACCTTC

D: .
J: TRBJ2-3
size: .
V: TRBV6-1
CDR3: CASRGVTQYF
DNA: TGTGCCAGCAGAGGGGTCACGCAGTATTTT

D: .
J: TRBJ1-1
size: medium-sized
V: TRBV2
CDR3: CASSYSGASGTEAFF
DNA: TGTGCCAGCAGTTATTCAGGGGCGTCGGGCACTGAAGCTTTCTTT

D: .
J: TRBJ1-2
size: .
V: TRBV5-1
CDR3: CASSLGDYGYTF
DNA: TGCGCCAGCAGCTTGGGAGACTATGGCTACACCTTC

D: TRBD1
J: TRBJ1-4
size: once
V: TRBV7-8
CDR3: CASSPAGTGGEKLFF
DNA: TGTGCCAGCAGCCCCGCGGGGACAGGCGGGGAAAAACTGTTTTTT

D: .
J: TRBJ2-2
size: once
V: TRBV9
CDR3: CASSVVPSENTGELFF
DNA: TGTGCCAGCAGCGTAGTTCCTAGCGAGAACACCGGGGAGCTGTTTTTT

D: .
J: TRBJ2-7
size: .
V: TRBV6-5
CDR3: CASSRTAIHEQYF
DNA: TGTGCCAGCAGTCGGACAGCAATTCACGAGCAGTACTTC

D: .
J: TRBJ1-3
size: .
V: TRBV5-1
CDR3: CASSYEGYTDTIYF
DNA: TGCGCCAGCAGCTACGAAGGTTACACAGACACCATATATTTT

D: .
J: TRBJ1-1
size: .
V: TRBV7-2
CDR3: CASRLHRVEKTEAFF
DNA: TGTGCCAGCAGACTCCACAGGGTGGAAAAAACTGAAGCTTTCTTT

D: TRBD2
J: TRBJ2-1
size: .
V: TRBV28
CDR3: CASSSGTSGVLTLFF
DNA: TGTGCCAGCAGCTCCGGGACTAGCGGGGTGTTGACCCTGTTCTTC

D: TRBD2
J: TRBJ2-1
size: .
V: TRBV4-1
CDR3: CASSQGLAGGLSQFF
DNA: TGCGCCAGCAGCCAAGGACTAGCGGGAGGATTATCTCAGTTCTTC

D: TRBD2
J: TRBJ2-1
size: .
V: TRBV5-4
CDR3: CASSDRRLAGVGHEQFF
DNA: TGTGCCAGCAGCGACCGGAGGCTAGCGGGAGTAGGACATGAGCAGTTCTTC

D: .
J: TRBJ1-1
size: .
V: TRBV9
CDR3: CASSVVVGGLNTEAFF
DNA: TGTGCCAGCAGCGTAGTTGTAGGAGGCTTGAACACTGAAGCTTTCTTT

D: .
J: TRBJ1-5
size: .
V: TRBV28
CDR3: CASSRLGAYSNQPQHF
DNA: TGTGCCAGCAGCCGACTTGGGGCTTATAGCAATCAGCCCCAGCATTTT

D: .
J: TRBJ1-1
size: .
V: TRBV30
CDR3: CAWSIGALTEAFF
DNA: TGTGCCTGGAGTATCGGCGCTCTCACTGAAGCTTTCTTT

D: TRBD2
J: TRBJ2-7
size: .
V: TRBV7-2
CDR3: CASSLNFAASGRGGQYF
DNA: TGTGCTAGCAGCTTAAATTTCGCCGCTAGCGGGAGAGGCGGGCAGTACTTC

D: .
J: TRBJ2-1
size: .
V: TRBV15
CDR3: CATSRAPQVYEQFF
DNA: TGTGCCACCAGCAGGGCCCCGCAGGTCTATGAGCAGTTCTTC

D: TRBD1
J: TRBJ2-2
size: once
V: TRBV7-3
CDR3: CASSLFGRGTGELFF
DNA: TGTGCCAGCAGCTTATTCGGCAGGGGGACCGGGGAGCTGTTTTTT

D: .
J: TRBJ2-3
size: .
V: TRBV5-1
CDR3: CASSSYRELVTDTQYF
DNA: TGCGCCAGCAGCTCGTACAGGGAACTGGTCACAGATACGCAGTATTTT

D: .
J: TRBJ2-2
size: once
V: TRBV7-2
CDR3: CASSLEARLPLRSTGELFF
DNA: TGTGCCAGCAGCTTAGAGGCCCGACTGCCCCTCAGGAGCACCGGGGAGCTGTTTTTT

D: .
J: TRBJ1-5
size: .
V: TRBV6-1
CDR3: CASLEYSNQPQHF
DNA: TGTGCCAGCCTGGAATATAGCAATCAGCCCCAGCATTTT

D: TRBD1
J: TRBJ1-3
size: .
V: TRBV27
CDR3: CASPGQGALGNTIYF
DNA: TGTGCCAGTCCGGGACAGGGGGCCCTCGGAAACACCATATATTTT

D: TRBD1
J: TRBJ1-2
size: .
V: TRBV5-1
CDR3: CASRAGQGYGGYTF
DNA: TGCGCCAGCAGAGCAGGACAGGGGTATGGGGGCTACACCTTC

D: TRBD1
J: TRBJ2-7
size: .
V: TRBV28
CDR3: CASSWKGTAFYEQYF
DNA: TGTGCCAGCAGTTGGAAAGGGACAGCTTTCTACGAGCAGTACTTC

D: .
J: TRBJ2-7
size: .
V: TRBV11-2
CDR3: CASSYPGRGSSYEQYF
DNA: TGTGCCAGCAGTTACCCGGGACGGGGTAGCTCCTACGAGCAGTACTTC

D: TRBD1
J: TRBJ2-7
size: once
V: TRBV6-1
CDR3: CASSEDGTGSYEQYF
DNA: TGTGCCAGCAGTGAAGACGGGACAGGCTCCTACGAGCAGTACTTC

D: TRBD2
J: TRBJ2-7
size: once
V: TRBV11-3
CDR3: CASSIEGGSIDEQYF
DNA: TGTGCCAGCAGCATCGAGGGCGGGAGTATCGACGAGCAGTACTTC

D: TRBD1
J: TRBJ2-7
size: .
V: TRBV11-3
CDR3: CASSQMTGVPSREQYF
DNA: TGTGCCAGCAGCCAAATGACAGGGGTGCCCTCGCGCGAGCAGTACTTC

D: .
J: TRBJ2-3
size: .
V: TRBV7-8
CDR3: CASSLGPSEKDTQYF
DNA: TGTGCCAGCAGCTTAGGGCCTAGCGAGAAAGATACGCAGTATTTT

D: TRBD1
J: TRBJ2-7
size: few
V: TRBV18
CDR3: CASSPWRQGGYEQYF
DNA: TGTGCCAGCTCACCATGGCGACAGGGGGGGTACGAGCAGTACTTC

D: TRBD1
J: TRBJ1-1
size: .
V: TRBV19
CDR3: CASSEAGGYTEAFF
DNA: TGTGCCAGTAGTGAGGCAGGGGGCTACACTGAAGCTTTCTTT

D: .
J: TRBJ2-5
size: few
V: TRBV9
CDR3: CASSVGPLGETQYF
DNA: TGTGCCAGCAGCGTAGGTCCCCTCGGAGAGACCCAGTACTTC

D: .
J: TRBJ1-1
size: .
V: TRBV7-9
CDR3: CASSLVAENTEAFF
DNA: TGTGCCAGCAGCTTAGTGGCCGAGAACACTGAAGCTTTCTTT

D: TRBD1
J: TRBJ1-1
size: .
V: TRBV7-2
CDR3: CASSFAGTAGDEAFF
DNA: TGTGCCAGCAGCTTCGCCGGGACAGCAGGGGATGAAGCTTTCTTT

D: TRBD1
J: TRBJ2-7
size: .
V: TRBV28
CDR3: CASRLLLRDRGYF
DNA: TGTGCCAGCAGATTATTATTACGGGACAGGGGTTACTTC

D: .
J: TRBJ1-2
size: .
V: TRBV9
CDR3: CASSVAPPGAGGYTF
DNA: TGTGCCAGCAGCGTAGCTCCCCCAGGGGCTGGTGGCTACACCTTC

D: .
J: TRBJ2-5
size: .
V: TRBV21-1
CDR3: CASSPGVPWETQYF
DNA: TGTGCCAGCAGCCCAGGGGTGCCTTGGGAGACCCAGTACTTC

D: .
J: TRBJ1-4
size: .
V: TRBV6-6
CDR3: CASRGGIDEKLFF
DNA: TGTGCCAGCCGAGGGGGGATAGATGAAAAACTGTTTTTT

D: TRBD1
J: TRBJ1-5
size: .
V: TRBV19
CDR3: CASSLRDRGNQPQHF
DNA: TGTGCCAGTAGTCTCCGGGACAGGGGCAATCAGCCCCAGCATTTT

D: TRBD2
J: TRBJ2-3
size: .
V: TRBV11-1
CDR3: CASSSGLAGSRHTDTQYF
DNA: TGTGCCAGCAGCTCGGGACTAGCGGGGAGCCGCCACACAGATACGCAGTATTTT

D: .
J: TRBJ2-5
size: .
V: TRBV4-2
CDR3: CASRPGDSQETQYF
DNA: TGTGCCAGCAGACCAGGGGACTCCCAAGAGACCCAGTACTTC

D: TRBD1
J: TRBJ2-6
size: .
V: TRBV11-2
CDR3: CASSPGRTGHLINVLTF
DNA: TGTGCCAGCAGCCCAGGTAGGACAGGGCACCTTATCAACGTCCTGACTTTC

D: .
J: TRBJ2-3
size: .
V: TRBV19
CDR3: CASATGASTDTQYF
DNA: TGTGCCAGTGCTACAGGCGCCAGCACAGATACGCAGTATTTT

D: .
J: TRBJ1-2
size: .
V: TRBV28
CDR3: CASSFAGLRYGYTF
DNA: TGTGCCAGCAGTTTCGCAGGACTACGGTATGGCTACACCTTC

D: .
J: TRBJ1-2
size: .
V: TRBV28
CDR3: CASSSSRPLYAYTF
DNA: TGTGCCAGCAGTTCCAGCAGACCGCTATATGCCTACACCTTC

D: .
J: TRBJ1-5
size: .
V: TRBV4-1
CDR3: CASSLEGMGNQPQHF
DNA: TGCGCCAGCAGCCTAGAGGGTATGGGGAATCAGCCCCAGCATTTT

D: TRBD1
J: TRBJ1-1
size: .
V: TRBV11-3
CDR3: CASSLGDRDGRHAFF
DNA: TGTGCCAGCAGCTTAGGGGACAGGGATGGCCGGCATGCTTTCTTT

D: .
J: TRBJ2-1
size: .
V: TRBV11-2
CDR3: CASSHPFGPSGAVDEQFF
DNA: TGTGCCAGCAGCCACCCCTTTGGCCCCAGCGGAGCCGTGGATGAGCAGTTCTTC

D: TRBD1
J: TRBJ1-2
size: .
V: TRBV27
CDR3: CASSRTGSDYGYTF
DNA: TGTGCCAGCAGTAGGACAGGGTCTGACTATGGCTACACCTTC

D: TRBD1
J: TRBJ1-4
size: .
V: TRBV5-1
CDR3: CASSASGGIGEKLFF
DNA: TGCGCCAGCAGCGCCTCAGGGGGCATAGGTGAAAAACTGTTTTTT

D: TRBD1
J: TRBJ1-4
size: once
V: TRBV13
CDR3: CASSLLGTGEKLFF
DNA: TGTGCCAGCAGCTTACTGGGGACAGGTGAAAAACTGTTTTTT

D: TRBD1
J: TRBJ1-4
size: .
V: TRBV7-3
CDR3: CASSSVGKGTGSNEKLFF
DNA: TGTGCCAGCAGCTCAGTTGGAAAGGGGACAGGGAGTAATGAAAAACTGTTTTTT

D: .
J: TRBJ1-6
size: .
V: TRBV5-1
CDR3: CASSFSPGSPLHF
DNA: TGCGCCAGCAGCTTCTCCCCCGGTTCACCCCTCCACTTT

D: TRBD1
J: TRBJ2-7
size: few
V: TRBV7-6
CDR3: CASSLGQGAHEQYF
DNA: TGTGCCAGCAGCTTAGGACAGGGGGCACACGAGCAGTACTTC

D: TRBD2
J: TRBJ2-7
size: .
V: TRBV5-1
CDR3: CASSDGPVERGARTSAAYEQYF
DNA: TGCGCCAGCAGCGACGGCCCCGTAGAACGGGGGGCGCGGACTAGCGCTGCCTACGAGCAGTACTTC